This T cell receptor (beta chain) comes out of a study of control samples from healthy donors and cancer patients. Clones were read by immunoSEQ multiplex PCR, and TCRdb kept only the in-frame ones, dropping some. The table lists 350,000 to 450,000 clones, approximately 92% of them singletons, with around 6.4% in the top ten. CDR3 length: 17 amino acids. V shed 1 base and J shed 0 bases, with 14 bases lying between them. Germline CDR1 LGHDT, CDR2 YNNKEL (reference sequence). The TCR comes from a man aged 40-55 years with head and neck cancer. V gene TRBV3-1 (or the pseudogene TRBV3-2) combines with J gene TRBJ2-3, with D possibly matching TRBD2 (6 bases). Sequenced: PBMCs. The CDR3 loop reads CASSQAPGVWSTDTQYF. The CDR3 region has the DNA TGTGCCAGCAGCCAAGCTCCGGGGGTGTGGAGCACAGATACGCAGTATTTT.